One and the same sample provided the 15 T cell receptor beta chains below, sequenced in a study of T cell repertoires in cytomegalovirus infection. For these TCRs, the target antigens are not known. TCRdb re-called the reads with MiXCR, one entry per CDR3 protein. The table records a few hundred thousand distinct CDR3 sequences, approximately 40% of them present only once. The source material was cultured PBMCs, sampled from culture after CMV antigen stimulation. The receptors come from a human donor in good health (CMV status not recorded). Some clones in this sample may be carry-over from other donors' samples.

This clonotype occurred a few times. This chain joins TRBV7-2 and TRBJ2-1, with 13 bases matching TRBD2. CDR3 length: 15 amino acids. V shed 1 base and J 8 bases; nucleotides not matched to a gene: 2. Germline lookup yields CDR1 SGHTA and CDR2 FQGNSA. CDR3 DNA: TGTGCCAGCAGCTTAGGGACTAGCGGGAGCTATGAGCAGTTCTTC. Translation gives CASSLGTSGSYEQFF.

The gene calls are TRBV7-6 and TRBJ2-7; D is unclear. Between the trimmed V and J ends, which lost 8 bases and 7 bases, there was a span of 15 bases. This CDR3 contains 12 residues. Germline CDR1 is SGHVS and CDR2 is FNYEAQ. This chain's CDR3 is CASSEQVGEQYF. For the CDR3, the DNA is TGTGCCAGCTCTGAACAAGTTGGGGAGCAGTACTTC.

This clonotype has only a few counts. V is TRBV7-8 and J is TRBJ1-2; D is perhaps TRBD1 (5 bases). Germline assignment: CDR1 SGHVS and CDR2 FQNEAQ. V lost 8 bases to trimming and J lost 1 base, with 8 bases between them. The CDR3 sequence is 12 residues long. The CDR3 protein is CASGTVNYGYTF. DNA for the CDR3: TGTGCCAGCGGGACGGTTAACTATGGCTACACCTTC.

This clonotype was seen just once. The genes are TRBV6-5 and TRBJ1-6; TRBD1 is a possible D gene (6 bases). Trimming removed 6 bases at V and 9 bases at J, with 21 bases between. Germline CDR1 and CDR2: MNHEY and SVGAGI. The length of the CDR3 is 16 residues. This chain's CDR3 is CASRLTGSGSSSPLHF. Here the CDR3 DNA reads TGTGCCAGCAGATTAACAGGGAGCGGATCAAGTTCACCCCTCCACTTT.

At least ten counts were recorded for this clonotype. The chain carries TRBV7-6 and TRBJ2-1, with D maybe TRBD1 (5 bases). Germline CDR1 SGHVS, CDR2 FNYEAQ. The length of the CDR3 is 16 residues. Trimming took 2 bases from V and 6 from J, leaving 17 bases between them. The CDR3 reads CASSLNVPTQGNEQFF. The CDR3 bases are TGTGCCAGCAGCTTAAATGTTCCGACCCAGGGCAATGAGCAGTTCTTC.

J is TRBJ1-1 and V is TRBV12-3 or TRBV12-4; D perhaps matches TRBD1 (6 bases). The V end was cut by 3 bases, the J end by 1 base, with 15 bases between. CDR3 length: 16 residues. The CDR3 is CASSFSAGTTNTEAFF. The CDR3 DNA is TGTGCCAGCAGTTTTTCCGCCGGGACAACGAACACTGAAGCTTTCTTT.

The chain couples TRBV20-1 to TRBJ1-6; D is unresolved. Trimming took 6 bases from V and 5 from J, leaving 14 bases between them. CDR1 is DFQATT and CDR2 is SNEGSKA in the germline V gene (reference sequence). The CDR3 runs 14 residues. CDR3 DNA: TGCAGTGCCCTGGCCGGGAAGGATAATTCACCCCTCCACTTT. Its protein product is CSALAGKDNSPLHF.

V and J are TRBV11-2 and TRBJ2-7; TRBD1 matches 10 bases. The CDR3 runs 16 residues. The ends lost 5 bases at V and 4 bases at J; junction bases unmatched: 11. CDR1 and CDR2 from the germline V gene are SGHAT and FQNNGV. The CDR3: CASSPRGTGAGYEQYF. The CDR3 region has the DNA TGTGCCAGCAGCCCGCGGGGGACAGGGGCTGGGTACGAGCAGTACTTC.

This clonotype came up a few times. V gene TRBV20-1 combines with J gene TRBJ1-5; D uncertain. Germline V lookup: CDR1 DFQATT, CDR2 SNEGSKA (reference sequence). V lost 3 bases and J lost 1, with 4 bases in between. This CDR3 is built from 12 residues. Written as DNA, the CDR3 is TGCAGTGCTAGGGGAAGCAATCAGCCCCAGCATTTT. Its protein product is CSARGSNQPQHF.

V gene TRBV18 combines with J gene TRBJ2-1, with 10 bases lining up with TRBD2. The CDR3 spans 17 residues. Germline V CDR1 and CDR2: KGHSH, LQKENI. The trim removed 5 bases at V and 9 bases at J, leaving 16 bases unmatched. Here the CDR3 reads CASSSAALSGRWFEQFF. Here the CDR3 DNA reads TGTGCCAGCTCATCGGCCGCCCTTAGCGGGAGGTGGTTTGAGCAGTTCTTC.

This clonotype turned up a few times. V usage is TRBV6-6 and J usage is TRBJ2-1, with 7 bases matching TRBD2. V was pared by 8 bases and J by 3 bases, with 13 bases of the junction left unmatched. The CDR3 contains 16 residues. Germline lookup yields CDR1 MNHNY and CDR2 SVGAGI (reference sequence). This chain's CDR3 is CASVWGGSSDYNEQFF. CDR3 nucleotide sequence: TGTGCCAGCGTATGGGGCGGGAGCAGTGACTACAATGAGCAGTTCTTC.

The V call is TRBV7-3, the J call TRBJ2-7; 7 nucleotides align to TRBD1. Trimming took 3 bases from V and 2 from J; bases not matched to a gene: 7. Germline CDR1 reads SGHTA; CDR2 reads FQGTGA. The CDR3 spans 15 residues. The CDR3 region has the DNA TGTGCCAGCAGCTTGCTCCGGGACAGTACCTACGAGCAGTACTTC. This translates into CASSLLRDSTYEQYF.

This sequence joins TRBV5-1 and TRBJ2-7; 10 bases match TRBD1. Germline loops: CDR1 SGHRS, CDR2 YFSETQ. V shed 3 bases, J shed 3 bases, and the junction held 6 bases outside the gene matches. CDR3 length equals 15 residues. The CDR3 here is CASSSGTGEDYEQYF. The CDR3 DNA is TGCGCCAGCAGCTCAGGGACAGGGGAGGACTACGAGCAGTACTTC.

The chain combines TRBV28 with TRBJ1-1, with D hard to call. Germline CDR1 MDHEN, CDR2 SYDVKM. The germline V and J ends were trimmed by 7 bases and 0 bases, with 9 bases remaining between them. The CDR3 is 13 residues long. CDR3 region: CASIGRMNTEAFF. The CDR3 bases are TGTGCCAGCATAGGCAGGATGAACACTGAAGCTTTCTTT.

The chain combines TRBV6-2 or TRBV6-3 with TRBJ2-1; TRBD1 agrees at 7 bases. V was clipped by 2 bases and J by 2 bases; unmatched bases: 9. This CDR3 spans 17 amino acids. The germline CDR1 and CDR2 sequences are MNHEY and SVGEGT. The DNA for the CDR3 is TGTGCCAGCAGTTACAAACCCGGGACAGTTACCTACAATGAGCAGTTCTTC. It codes for CASSYKPGTVTYNEQFF.